In its sample, the clone carrying this TCR beta chain was seen a few times. The antigen remains undetermined. The sample is drawn from a study of spatial heterogeneity in lung cancer. TCRdb fed the 5' RACE reads into MiXCR, producing one record per CDR3 protein. This table has roughly 80,000 distinct CDR3 sequences, around 12% appearing once. The CDR3 has 15 residues. The V segment lost 4 bases and the J segment 5 bases; nucleotides outside the gene matches: 10. Germline assignment: CDR1 SGHRS and CDR2 YFSETQ. Regarding time point: sample taken at primary tumor resection. Unsorted tumor, nontumor lung tissue or cryopreserved PBMC supplied the whole RNA. The donors were some 70 patients with non-small cell lung cancer that was early-stage and untreated. Study outcomes and limitations: Ubiquitous expanded tumor TCRs showed up in blood more at resection than follow-up.

V gene TRBV5-1 combines with J gene TRBJ2-7; 9 bases are a match to TRBD1. Here the sequenced sample was PBMCs, taken at surgery. The clonotype was recovered from a male donor with early-stage non-small cell lung cancer. The CDR3 DNA is TGCGCCAGCAGCGAACCCCTGGGACAGGGCGACGAGCAGTACTTC. Protein: CASSEPLGQGDEQYF.